This T cell receptor beta chain was found in a study of human T cells and chemical hapten exposure. Overall study: Sensitization employed 2% DPC on approximately 2 cm by approximately 2 cm of upper inner arm skin. The patients were mostly female; they had alopecia areata, totalis or universalis.

Time point denoted: pre-sensitization, week 0. Treatment reported: therapeutic diphenylcyclopropenone sensitization with weekly scalp DPC. Trimming at V came to 8 bases and at J to 3 bases, leaving 10 bases not matched to a gene. The CDR3 is 15 amino acids. CDR1 and CDR2 (germline): MNHEY, SVGEGT. One entry per CDR3 protein results from TCRdb running MiXCR on the RACE reads. Found here are about 250,000 distinct CDR3 sequences, approximately 7.5% of them singletons; the top ten hold more than 1%. The receptor was isolated from a man aged 18 to 30 with alopecia areata. Some clones in this sample may be carry-over from other donors' samples. The input for sequencing was whole blood, taken in connection with sensitization to the hapten diphenylcyclopropenone (DPC). This sequence joins TRBV6-2 or TRBV6-3 and TRBJ2-5; 9 bases map to TRBD1. DNA of the CDR3: TGTGCCAGCCGGATTATGGGACAGGGTAAAGAGACCCAGTACTTC. This codes for CASRIMGQGKETQYF.